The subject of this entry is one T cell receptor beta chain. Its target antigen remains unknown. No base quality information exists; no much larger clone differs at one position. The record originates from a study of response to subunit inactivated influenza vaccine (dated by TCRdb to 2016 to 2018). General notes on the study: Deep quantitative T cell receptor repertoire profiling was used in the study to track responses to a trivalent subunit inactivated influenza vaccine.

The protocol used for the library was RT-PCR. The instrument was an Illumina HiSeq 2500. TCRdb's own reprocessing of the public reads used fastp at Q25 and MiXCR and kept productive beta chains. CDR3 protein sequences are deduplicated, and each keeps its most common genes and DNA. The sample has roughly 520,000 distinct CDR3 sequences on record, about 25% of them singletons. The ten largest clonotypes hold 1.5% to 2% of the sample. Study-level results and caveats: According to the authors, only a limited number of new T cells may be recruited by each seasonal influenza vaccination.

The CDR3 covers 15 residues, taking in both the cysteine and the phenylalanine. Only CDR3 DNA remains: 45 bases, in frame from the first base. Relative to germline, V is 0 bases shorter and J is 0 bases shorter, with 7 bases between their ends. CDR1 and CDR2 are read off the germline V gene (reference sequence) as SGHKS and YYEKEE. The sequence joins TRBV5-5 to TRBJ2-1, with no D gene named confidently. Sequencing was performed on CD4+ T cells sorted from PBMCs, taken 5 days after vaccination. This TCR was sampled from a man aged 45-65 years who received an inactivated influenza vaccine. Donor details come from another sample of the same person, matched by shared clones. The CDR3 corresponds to CASSLDKGSYNEQFF. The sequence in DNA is TGTGCCAGCAGCTTGGACAAGGGCTCCTACAATGAGCAGTTCTTC.